This T cell receptor (beta chain) originates from a study of T cell responses to AZD1222 COVID-19 vaccine. Notes on the study in general: A reported finding is that nearly half of spike-specific TCRs target unmutated variant regions. White British people made up most donors, females outnumbered males, and clonal diversity was possibly underestimated. Seropositive at baseline were only five or six AZD1222 recipients.

This CDR3 is built from 13 residues. Germline loops: CDR1 SGHKS, CDR2 YYEKEE (reference sequence). The V gene lost 2 bases and the J gene lost 4 bases, with 9 bases spanning the gap. The repertoire was sequenced with immunoSEQ multiplex PCR; TCRdb's copy has only in-frame clones and lacks some. The sample has 80,000 or so clones; 70% to 90% are singletons. In regard to this clone: Its antigen is still unknown.

Sequences were derived from peripheral blood, sampled on day 0 of MenACWY control vaccination. This sequence joins TRBV5-5 and TRBJ1-1, with TRBD1 as a possible D gene (5 bases). This sequence was found in an adult in good health. The CDR3 sequence: CASSLGAGTEAFF. The DNA for the CDR3 is TGTGCCAGCAGCTTAGGGGCCGGCACTGAAGCTTTCTTT.